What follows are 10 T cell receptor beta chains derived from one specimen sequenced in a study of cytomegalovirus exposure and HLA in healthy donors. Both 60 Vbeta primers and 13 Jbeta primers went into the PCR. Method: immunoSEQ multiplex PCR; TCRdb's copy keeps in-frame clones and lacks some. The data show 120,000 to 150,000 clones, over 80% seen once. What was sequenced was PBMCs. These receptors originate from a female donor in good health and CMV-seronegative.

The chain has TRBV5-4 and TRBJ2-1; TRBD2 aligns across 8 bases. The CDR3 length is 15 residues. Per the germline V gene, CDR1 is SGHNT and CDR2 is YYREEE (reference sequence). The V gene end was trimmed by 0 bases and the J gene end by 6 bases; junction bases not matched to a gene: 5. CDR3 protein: CASSLGAGAPNEQFF. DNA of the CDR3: TGTGCCAGCAGCTTGGGAGCGGGAGCCCCCAATGAGCAGTTCTTC. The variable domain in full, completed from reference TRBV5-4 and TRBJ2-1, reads ETGVTQSPTHLIKTRGQQVTLRCSSQSGHNTVSWYQQALGQGPQFIFQYYREEENGRGNFPPRFSGLQFPNYSSELNVNALELDDSALYLCASSLGAGAPNEQFFGPGTRLTVL.

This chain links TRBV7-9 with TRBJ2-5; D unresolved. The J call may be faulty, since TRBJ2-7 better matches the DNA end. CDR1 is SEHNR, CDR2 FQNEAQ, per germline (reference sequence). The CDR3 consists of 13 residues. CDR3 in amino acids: CASSLRVDYEQYF. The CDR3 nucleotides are TGTGCCAGCAGCTTAAGGGTAGACTACGAGCAGTACTTC.

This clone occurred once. In DNA, the CDR3 is TGCGCCAGGTCGGGGGGAGGTGGTGGTAGTGGCTACACCTTC. It encodes CARSGGGGGSGYTF. J is TRBJ1-2 and V is TRBV23-1; D may be TRBD1 (5 bases). TRBV23-1 qualifies as an ORF whose function is uncertain. This CDR3 spans 14 amino acids. Trimming pared 9 bases from V and 7 bases from J, leaving 21 bases between.

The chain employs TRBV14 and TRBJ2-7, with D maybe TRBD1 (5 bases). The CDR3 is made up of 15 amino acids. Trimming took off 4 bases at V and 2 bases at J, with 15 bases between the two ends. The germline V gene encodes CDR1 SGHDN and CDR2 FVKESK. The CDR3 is CASSPRTIDPYEQYF. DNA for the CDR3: TGTGCCAGCAGCCCCCGGACAATCGACCCCTACGAGCAGTACTTC.

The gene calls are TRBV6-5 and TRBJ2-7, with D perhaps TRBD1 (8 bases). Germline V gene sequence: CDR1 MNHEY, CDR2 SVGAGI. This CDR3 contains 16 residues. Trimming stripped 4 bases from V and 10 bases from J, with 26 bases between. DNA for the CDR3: TGTGCCAGCAGTTCGCAACCCGAAGGACAGGGAGGGCGACAGTACTTC. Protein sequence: CASSSQPEGQGGRQYF.

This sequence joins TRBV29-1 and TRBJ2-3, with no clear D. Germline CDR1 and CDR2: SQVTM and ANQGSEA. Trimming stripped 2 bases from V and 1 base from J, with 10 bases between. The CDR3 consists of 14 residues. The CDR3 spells CSVEMAGRTDTQYF. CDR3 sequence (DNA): TGCAGCGTTGAAATGGCAGGCCGCACAGATACGCAGTATTTT.

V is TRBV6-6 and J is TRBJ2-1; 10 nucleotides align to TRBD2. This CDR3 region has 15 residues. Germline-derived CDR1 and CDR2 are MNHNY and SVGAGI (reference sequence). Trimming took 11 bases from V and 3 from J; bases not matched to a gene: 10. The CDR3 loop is CAGTSGTSVYNEQFF. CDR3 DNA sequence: TGTGCCGGCACGTCCGGGACTAGCGTCTACAATGAGCAGTTCTTC.

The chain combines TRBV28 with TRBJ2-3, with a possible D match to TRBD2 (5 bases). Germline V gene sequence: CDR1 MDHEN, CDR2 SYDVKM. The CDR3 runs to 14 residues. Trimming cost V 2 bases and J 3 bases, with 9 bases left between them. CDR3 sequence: CASSLGPGTDTQYF. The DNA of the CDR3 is TGTGCCAGCAGTTTAGGACCGGGGACAGATACGCAGTATTTT.

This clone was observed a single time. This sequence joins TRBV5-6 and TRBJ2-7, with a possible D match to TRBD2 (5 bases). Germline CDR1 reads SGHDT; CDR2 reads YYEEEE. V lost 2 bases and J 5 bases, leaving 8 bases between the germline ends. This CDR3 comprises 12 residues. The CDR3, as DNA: TGTGCCAGCAGCTTCTCGAGGGACGAGCAGTACTTC. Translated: CASSFSRDEQYF. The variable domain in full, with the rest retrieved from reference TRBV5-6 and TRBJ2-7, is DAGVTQSPTHLIKTRGQQVTLRCSPKSGHDTVSWYQQALGQGPQFIFQYYEEEERQRGNFPDRFSGHQFPNYSSELNVNALLLGDSALYLCASSFSRDEQYFGPGTRLTVT.

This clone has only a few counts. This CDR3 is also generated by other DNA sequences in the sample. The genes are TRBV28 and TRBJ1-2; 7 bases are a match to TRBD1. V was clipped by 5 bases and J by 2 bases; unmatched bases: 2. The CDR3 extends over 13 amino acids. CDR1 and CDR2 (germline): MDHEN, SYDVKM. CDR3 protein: CASSLQGNYGYTF. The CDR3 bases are TGTGCCAGCAGTCTACAGGGGAACTATGGCTACACCTTC.